Detailed here is one T cell receptor (beta chain). This sample stems from a study of control samples from healthy donors and cancer patients. V lost 0 bases and J 7 bases, leaving 13 bases between the germline ends. This CDR3 comprises 15 residues. Per germline, CDR1 MNHEY and CDR2 SVGAGI. Measured with immunoSEQ multiplex PCR; TCRdb has only the in-frame clones, and not every one. The profile shows 400,000 to 500,000 clones, around nine tenths of them singletons. Sequenced input: PBMCs. The TCR sequence derives from a man aged 35 to 55 with head and neck cancer. The rearrangement uses TRBV6-5 and TRBJ1-5; tentative D call: TRBD1 (5 bases). CDR3 region: CASSYSIGDPQPQHF. The DNA for the CDR3 is TGTGCCAGCAGTTACTCGATCGGGGACCCACAGCCCCAGCATTTT.